This T cell receptor (beta chain) was captured by sequencing in a study of response to subunit inactivated influenza vaccine. In this sample, this clonotype turned up a few times. Its antigen remains unidentified. TCRdb re-called the RT-PCR reads with MiXCR, one entry per CDR3 protein. Of fewer than 600,000 distinct CDR3 sequences listed, approximately 7.3% are singletons. Study-level results: T cells newly recruited by each seasonal influenza vaccination are few, the authors suggested.

Germline CDR1 LGHNA, CDR2 YSLEER. The CDR3 extends over 15 amino acids. After removal of 3 bases from V and 5 bases from J, the junction contained 7 bases not matched to a gene. The chain carries TRBV4-3 and TRBJ1-1; TRBD1 aligns across 9 bases. The sequence was obtained from a man in his fifties or sixties who received an inactivated influenza vaccine. The sample consisted of PBMCs from blood, taken less than 30 months after vaccination. DNA for the CDR3: TGCGCCAGCAGCCACGGACAGGGGAGATTAACTGAAGCTTTCTTT. Protein product: CASSHGQGRLTEAFF.